The sample holds a few counts of the clone carrying this TCR beta chain. Its antigen is as yet unknown. The data are from a study of PD-1 blockade in mismatch repair-deficient tumors. Study in general: Enrolled 2013-2016, patients had progressing, pretreated mismatch repair-deficient cancers of about a dozen types. Study observations and caveats: Tumor-resident clones, often absent from pretreatment blood, expanded after pembrolizumab and then contracted.

CDR1 KGHSH and CDR2 LQKENI come from the germline V gene. J gave up 4 bases and V 4 bases, and 4 bases lay outside the gene matches. This CDR3 comprises 13 residues. Mismatch repair deficiency was confirmed in all patients, by PCR or immunohistochemistry. Sequencing was performed with immunoSEQ multiplex PCR; in TCRdb, only in-frame clones are kept and a portion is missing. The sample consists of about 120,000 clones, roughly 80% of them appearing once. The rearrangement links TRBV18 to TRBJ2-7; 7 bases fit TRBD1. The sequence was obtained from an adult with mismatch repair-deficient cancer. The sequencing used peripheral blood, collected approximately 14 months after starting pembrolizumab. CDR3 in DNA: TGTGCCAGCTCACGCGAGACAGGGTACGAGCAGTACTTC. Protein product: CASSRETGYEQYF.